This T cell receptor beta chain originates from a study of early stage breast cancer tumors. The table came from immunoSEQ multiplex PCR; TCRdb's copy has only in-frame clones and leaves some out. The sample has around 11,000 clones; around 75% are singletons. CDR1 and CDR2 (germline): MNHEY, SVGAGI. The CDR3 contains 13 residues. In the case of this clone: One junction end does not reproduce the germline sequence, and a read error may be involved. Different DNA sequences within this sample yield the same CDR3.

This chain connects TRBV6-5 to TRBJ1-1; TRBD1 might be the D (5 bases). What was sequenced was breast tumor tissue. The sequence was obtained from a person aged 65-85 years with breast cancer. CDR3 protein: CASNSGIYTEAFF. CDR3 nucleotide sequence: TGTGCCAGCAACTCAGGGATTTACACCGAAGCTTTCTTT.